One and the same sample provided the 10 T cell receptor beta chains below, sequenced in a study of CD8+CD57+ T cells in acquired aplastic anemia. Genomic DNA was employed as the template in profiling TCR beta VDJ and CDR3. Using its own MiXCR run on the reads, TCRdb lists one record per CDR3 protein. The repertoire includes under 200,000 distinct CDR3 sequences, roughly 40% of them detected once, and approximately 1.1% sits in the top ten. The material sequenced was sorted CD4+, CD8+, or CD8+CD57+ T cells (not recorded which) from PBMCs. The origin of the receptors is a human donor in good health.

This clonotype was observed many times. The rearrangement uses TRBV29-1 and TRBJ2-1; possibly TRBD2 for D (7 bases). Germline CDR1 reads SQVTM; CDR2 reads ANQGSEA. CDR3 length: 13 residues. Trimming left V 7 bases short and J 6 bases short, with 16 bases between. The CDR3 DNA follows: TGCAGCGCAGAAGGGGGGGAGGCCAATGAGCAGTTCTTC. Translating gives CSAEGGEANEQFF.

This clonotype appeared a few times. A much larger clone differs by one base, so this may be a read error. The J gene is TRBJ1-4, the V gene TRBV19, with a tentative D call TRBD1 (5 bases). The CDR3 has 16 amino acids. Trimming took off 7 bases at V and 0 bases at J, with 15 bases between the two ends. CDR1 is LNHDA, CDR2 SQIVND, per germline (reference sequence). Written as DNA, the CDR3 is TGTGCCAGTACCCTAGGGGCCACAGCAACTAATGAAAAACTGTTTTTT. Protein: CASTLGATATNEKLFF. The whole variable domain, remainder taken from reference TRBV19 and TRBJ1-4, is DGGITQSPKYLFRKEGQNVTLSCEQNLNHDAMYWYRQDPGQGLRLIYYSQIVNDFQKGDIAEGYSVSREKKESFPLTVTSAQKNPTAFYLCASTLGATATNEKLFFGSGTQLSVL.

CDR3 sequence (DNA): TGTGCCAGTAGTATAAGTTTAGCGCCAGGAGCTGAAGCTTTCTTT. Protein product: CASSISLAPGAEAFF. The chain has TRBV19 and TRBJ1-1, with D unclear. This CDR3 has 15 amino acids. Per germline, CDR1 LNHDA and CDR2 SQIVND (reference sequence). Trimming cost V 2 bases and J 6 bases, with 16 bases left between them.

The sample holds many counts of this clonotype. Here the CDR3 DNA reads TGTGCCAGCGAGGGCCCTATTAGAGAAAAACTGTTTTTT. This encodes CASEGPIREKLFF. This chain joins TRBV19 and TRBJ1-4; no clear D gene. The CDR3 sequence is 13 residues long. Germline CDR1 is LNHDA and CDR2 is SQIVND (reference sequence). V gave up 9 bases and J gave up 8 bases, with 16 bases separating them.

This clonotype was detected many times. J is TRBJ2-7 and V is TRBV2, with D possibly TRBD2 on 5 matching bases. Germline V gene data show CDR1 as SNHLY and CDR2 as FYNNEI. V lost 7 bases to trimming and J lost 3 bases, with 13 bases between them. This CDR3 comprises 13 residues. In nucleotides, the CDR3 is TGTGCCAGCAACGACTACGCTGGCTACGAGCAGTACTTC. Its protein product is CASNDYAGYEQYF.

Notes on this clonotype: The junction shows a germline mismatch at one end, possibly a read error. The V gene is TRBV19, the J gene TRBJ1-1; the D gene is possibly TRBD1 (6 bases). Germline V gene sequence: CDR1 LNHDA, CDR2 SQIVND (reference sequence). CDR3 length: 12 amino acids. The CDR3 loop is CSSKDSYTEAFF. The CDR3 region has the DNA TGTTCCAGTAAGGACAGCTACACTGAAGCTTTCTTT.

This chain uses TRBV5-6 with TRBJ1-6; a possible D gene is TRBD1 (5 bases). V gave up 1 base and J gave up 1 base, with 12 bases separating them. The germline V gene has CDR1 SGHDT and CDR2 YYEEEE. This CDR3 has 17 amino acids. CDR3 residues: CASSLRGFWSYNSPLHF. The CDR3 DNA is TGTGCCAGCAGCTTGCGGGGGTTTTGGTCCTATAATTCACCCCTCCACTTT.

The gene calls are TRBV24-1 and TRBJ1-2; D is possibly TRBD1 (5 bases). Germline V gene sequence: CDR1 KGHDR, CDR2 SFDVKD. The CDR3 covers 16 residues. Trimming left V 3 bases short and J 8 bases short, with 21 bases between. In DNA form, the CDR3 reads TGTGCCACCAGTGATCCGGTGGATGTAGGGGTAGGGGGCTACACCTTC. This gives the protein CATSDPVDVGVGGYTF.

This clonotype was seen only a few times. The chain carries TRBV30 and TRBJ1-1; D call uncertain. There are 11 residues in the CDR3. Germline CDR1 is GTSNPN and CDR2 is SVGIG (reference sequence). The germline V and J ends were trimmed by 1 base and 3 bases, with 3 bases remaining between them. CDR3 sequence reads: CAWSGYTEAFF. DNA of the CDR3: TGTGCCTGGAGTGGCTACACTGAAGCTTTCTTT.

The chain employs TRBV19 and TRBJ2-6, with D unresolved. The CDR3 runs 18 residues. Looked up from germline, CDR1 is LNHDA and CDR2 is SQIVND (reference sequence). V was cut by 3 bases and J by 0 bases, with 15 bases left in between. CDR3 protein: CASSMFLAGSSGANVLTF. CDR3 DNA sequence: TGTGCCAGTAGTATGTTTCTCGCAGGAAGCTCTGGGGCCAACGTCCTGACTTTC.